This TCR beta chain was retrieved from a study of cytomegalovirus exposure and HLA in healthy donors (dated by TCRdb to about 2017). For the study in its entirety: An earlier analysis of around 600 of the donors reported roughly 270 Gb of sequence data and some 100 million unique TCR beta sequences from 150 million to 200 million T cells. Roughly 290 gigabases of sequencing data and around 80 million unique TCR sequences made up an early release that covered 640 HLA-typed donors. Of the 398 genotyped donors, roughly 85% fell in the genetic ancestry cluster associated with self-reported Caucasian donors. The study was designed to test whether signatures of past pathogen exposure could be identified by cataloging public T cell receptors. Using immunosequencing, the study profiled T cell repertoires from 666 subjects and related those repertoires to cytomegalovirus serostatus. In addition to the first cohort of 666 subjects, a separate validation cohort of 120 different subjects was used. The study combined high-throughput TCR immunosequencing, statistical association of individual TCRs with disease status, and machine learning to predict cytomegalovirus infection status. In a later analysis, previously published TCR beta repertoires from roughly 710 donors were re-analyzed and high-resolution HLA genotyping was added so that TCR occurrence patterns could be studied. Rather than using new phenotypic data, the later analysis identified candidate immune exposures from TCR beta sequences and from how often those sequences occurred across donors. In an earlier analysis of 550 to 700 of the donors, high-throughput TCR beta sequencing was used to judge whether each TCR beta V gene segment behaved as functional or pseudogenic. Donor age, sex, ethnicity and CMV serostatus were compiled alongside the repertoire data. Genome-wide SNP genotypes for about 55% of the roughly 670 donors were used in a later genetic analysis, which treated that subset as a discovery cohort. Every repertoire in the discovery cohort had been generated on one and the same sequencing platform. Class I and class II HLA loci were covered by the typing at four-digit resolution. The number of donors typed differed by locus, with about 629-640 for A, B, C, DRB1 and DQB1, roughly 520 for DQA1, under 610 for DPA1, and approximately 470 for DPB1. Four or five DR-DQ haplotypes were treated as single units for association and clustering because of strong linkage in the cohort. Among roughly 400 genotyped donors of the cohort, an average of roughly 240,000 unique TCR beta nucleotide sequences were sequenced per donor, around a sixth of them non-productive.

To prepare the library, the immunoSEQ multiplex PCR assay was applied. For the multiplex PCR, a mixture combining 60 forward primers for TCR Vbeta segments and 13 reverse primers for TCR Jbeta segments was used. The CDR3 region of rearranged TCR beta genes was amplified from genomic DNA with a multiplex PCR assay. The amplified TCR beta libraries were sequenced on the Illumina HiSeq System as 87-base-pair reads. On the study's bioinformatics: In a later analysis, about 80 million unique TCR beta chains were counted across the 500 to 850 repertoires, and roughly 10 million of these chains were shared by at least two donors. To remove PCR and sequencing errors, raw reads were error-corrected and collapsed into unique sequences using a nearest-neighbor algorithm that merged closely related sequences. Alignment of CDR3 sequences to IMGT reference sequences was used to assign V, D and J gene segments. Each retained sequence needed at least a six-nucleotide match to both a V gene segment and a J gene segment. A rearrangement counted as productive if the CDR3 had no stop codons and remained in frame with V and J, and every other rearrangement counted as non-productive. CDR3 was defined according to IMGT convention as the region running from the second conserved V-encoded cysteine to the conserved J-encoded phenylalanine. The earlier analysis of some 600 of the donors excluded sequences that lacked an unambiguous match to a single V gene segment. In an earlier analysis of several hundred of the donors, a V segment was called functional when productive rearrangements were above 56.7%, and segregating when the standard deviation between donors exceeded 5%. A statistical classification framework was developed to diagnose cytomegalovirus status using the catalog of TCR beta chain sequences. In a later analysis, TCR nucleotide sequences were compared against IMGT/GENE-DB human TR gene sequences so that V and J genes could be assigned. Using the TCRdist pipeline, a later analysis assigned CDR3 sequences along with most-parsimonious VDJ recombination scenarios. A later analysis defined each TCR beta chain by its CDR3 amino acid sequence plus V-gene family, and excluded reads lacking a unique V-gene family. In a later analysis, approximately 590 highly shared, low-generation-probability nucleotide sequences were removed to address suspected cross-contamination and a sequencing artifact. In a later analysis, a clonal expansion index for each public chain was calculated from normalized within-repertoire ranks of inferred template counts. In a later analysis, generation probabilities were computed with a VDJ recombination model fitted to out-of-frame rearrangements, and the resulting probabilities were checked against IGoR. In a later analysis, TCR-TCR, TCR-HLA and TCR-CMV co-occurrence was scored with hypergeometric tests, and a repertoire-size bias correction was applied to TCR pairs. To estimate false discovery rates, a later analysis permuted the HLA or CMV assignments 20 times. In a later analysis, co-occurring TCRs were grouped using DBSCAN, and TCRdist sequence similarity was added for clustering within HLA-allele-positive subsets. Repertoires with fewer than 30,000 or more than 120,000 public chains were left out of co-occurrence clustering, as were roughly five repertoires with anomalous nucleotide sharing. Not all clones reach the TCRdb copy of this immuneACCESS table, which keeps in-frame sequences only. Checked studies attribute under half of the gap to unresolved V genes and leave the rest unexplained. The V and J calls and the clone size are those of that table, but D and trimming were determined from the DNA. This sample comprises approximately 80,000 clones, 65% to 80% of them detected only once. The ten largest clones capture around 3.9% of the sample.

The CDR3 contains 14 residues, cysteine and phenylalanine counted. The retained sequence is limited to the CDR3, 42 bases, with the frame set at the first base. V gives up 3 bases and J gives up 3 bases, and the segment between their germline ends measures 12 bases. CDR1 and CDR2 are read off the germline V gene as SGHDT and YYEEEE. Findings and caveats that apply to the study as a whole: Most TCR sequences were seen in very few donors, while some public TCRs were found in many individuals. In a later analysis, several top co-occurrence clusters were reported to appear linked to parvovirus B19, influenza, CMV and Epstein-Barr virus. Strong co-occurrence of HLA alleles, especially DR and DQ, made assigning TCR associations to individual alleles difficult. It was suggested by the authors that the approach could potentially be generalized to other disease states and immunological phenotypes. In vitro tests confirmed that three of the cytomegalovirus-associated TCR beta chains recognize cytomegalovirus antigens. The presence/absence analyses assumed that sequencing depth was roughly uniform across donors, and that assumption may not be true. An association between a missense DCLRE1C variant and V-gene and J-gene trimming of TCR beta chains was found in a later genetic analysis and replicated in an independent cohort. A later analysis found that TCR association rates varied across HLA loci, with DRB1 alleles showing the most associated TCRs and HLA-C alleles the fewest. Because counts were too low, about 18 rarely observed V segments, including chromosome 9 orphons, were left out of the earlier analysis of 587 of the donors. Compared with equally common non-associated chains, HLA-associated TCR beta chains in a later analysis were more clonally expanded and had lower generation probabilities. This cohort had only TCR beta chains sequenced, and the lack of alpha or paired-chain data limited which features could be detected. A group of highly shared sequence variants was considered likely to be a technical artifact of the sequencing pipeline. Because HLA typing was missing for some donors at each locus, association tests included only the typed subset. The 87-base-pair reads could not distinguish some IMGT-functional V segments, including TRBV6-2 and TRBV6-3, so those segments were excluded. Specific HLA alleles were associated with roughly 16,000 TCR beta sequences at a false discovery rate of 0.05 in a later analysis. Linkage disequilibrium might explain the correlated functional status among segregating V segments, but an unknown experimental factor could not be excluded. According to a later analysis, most CMV-associated TCR beta chains appeared to be HLA-restricted, and the HLA associations seemed to be driven largely by CMV exposure. The study listed 150 to 200 TCR beta chains as associated with cytomegalovirus. Broadly in line with IMGT annotations, most TCR beta V segments showed up in productive rearrangements about 90% or about 30% of the time in an earlier analysis of some 590 of the donors. Immune exposure information for the cohort was limited to CMV serostatus. The classifier was reported to diagnose cytomegalovirus status with high specificity and sensitivity in both the original cohort and the validation cohort. According to a later genetic analysis, donors in an Asian-associated ancestry cluster had fewer N-insertions in productive TCRs than the roughly 700-donor mean. A further reported finding was that TCR beta sequences accurately predicted the HLA-A and HLA-B alleles for most subjects in the first cohort.

In total, 500 to 700 healthy bone marrow donors made up the cohort. All cohort members were sampled while nominally healthy, although unrecorded immune exposures were likely present. The donor was CMV seronegative and was included in the group of a few hundred seronegative cohort members. A peripheral blood sample was provided by each donor, and peripheral blood mononuclear cells were used for TCR beta sequencing. Genomic DNA extraction from the blood cell samples was performed with the Qiagen DNeasy Blood Extraction Kit. As for this clone: Its antigen remains undetermined. The sample holds no much larger clone one base away, and base qualities are not on file.

The TCR originated in a man aged 55 to 70 in good health and CMV-seronegative. The rearranged segments are TRBV5-6 and TRBJ2-5; a weak D assignment points to TRBD2 (6 bases agree). Material: PBMCs. The sequenced DNA is TGTGCCAGCAGCTCCGGGGTAGCGGAAGAGACCCAGTACTTC. Its translation is CASSSGVAEETQYF.